The next 6 T cell receptor beta chains were all read from a single sample in a study of T cell changes during pregnancy in multiple sclerosis. The protocol was immunoSEQ multiplex PCR, while the TCRdb copy is restricted to in-frame clones and leaves out a portion. The profile shows approximately 46,000 clones, 80% to 90% of them singletons. Sequences were derived from CD4+ T cells from peripheral blood mononuclear cells, sampled after pregnancy. Every receptor here comes from a female donor with multiple sclerosis, enrolled in a pregnancy study.

V gene TRBV7-2 combines with J gene TRBJ2-2; 15 bases line up with TRBD2. This CDR3 contains 16 residues. The trim removed 5 bases at V and 5 bases at J, leaving 3 bases unmatched. The germline gives CDR1 SGHTA, CDR2 FQGNSA. CDR3 in amino acids: CASSPGLAGGTGELFF. In DNA, the CDR3 is TGTGCCAGCAGCCCAGGACTAGCGGGAGGGACCGGGGAGCTGTTTTTT.

This clone was recorded only once. The chain is built from TRBV7-7 and TRBJ1-4; 9 positions agree with TRBD1. V lost 5 bases to trimming and J lost 8 bases; unmatched junction nucleotides: 6. This CDR3 comprises 14 residues. The germline V gene encodes CDR1 SSHAT and CDR2 FNYEAQ (reference sequence). For the CDR3, the DNA is TGTGCCAGCAGCCAAGGGACAGGGAACGAAAAACTGTTTTTT. This translates into CASSQGTGNEKLFF.

The chain recombines TRBV27 with TRBJ2-2; TRBD1 agrees at 8 bases. The CDR3 has 19 residues. Germline CDR1 and CDR2: MNHEY and SMNVEV (reference sequence). V gave up 8 bases and J gave up 0 bases; unmatched junction bases: 17. CDR3 nucleotide sequence: TGTGCCAGCCGTTGCGTACCGACAGGGGAGTACGCGAACACCGGGGAGCTGTTTTTT. Translated: CASRCVPTGEYANTGELFF.

The chain joins TRBV7-3 to TRBJ1-1, with D possibly being TRBD1 (5 bases). CDR1 SGHTA and CDR2 FQGTGA come from the germline V gene. The CDR3 extends over 15 amino acids. The V and J ends lost 2 bases and 4 bases respectively, with 14 bases between them. The CDR3, as DNA: TGTGCCAGCAGCTTATTGGCGGGGGTGGGCACTGAAGCTTTCTTT. Translating it yields CASSLLAGVGTEAFF.

V usage is TRBV30 and J usage is TRBJ1-2; no clear D. This CDR3 is 15 amino acids long. The germline V gene has CDR1 GTSNPN and CDR2 SVGIG (reference sequence). Trimming took off 3 bases at V and 3 bases at J, with 17 bases between the two ends. CDR3 protein: CAWSPPLRRDYGYTF. DNA for the CDR3: TGTGCCTGGAGCCCCCCGCTGAGGCGGGACTATGGCTACACCTTC.

The CDR3 nucleotides read TGTGCCAGCAGCGCTAGCGGGAGAGAAGGCAAAAACATTCAGTACTTC. The encoded protein is CASSASGREGKNIQYF. V and J are TRBV5-4 and TRBJ2-4, with 10 bases that match TRBD2. V was clipped by 4 bases and J by 3 bases; unmatched bases: 7. The CDR3 is 16 residues long. Looked up from germline, CDR1 is SGHNT and CDR2 is YYREEE (reference sequence). Supplemented by reference TRBV5-4 and TRBJ2-4, the full variable domain reads ETGVTQSPTHLIKTRGQQVTLRCSSQSGHNTVSWYQQALGQGPQFIFQYYREEENGRGNFPPRFSGLQFPNYSSELNVNALELDDSALYLCASSASGREGKNIQYFGAGTRLSVL.